This T cell receptor (beta chain) comes out of a study of blood T cell repertoires in COVID-19. V gave up 4 bases and J gave up 7 bases, with 13 bases separating them. The CDR3 sequence is 13 residues long. CDR1 MNHEY and CDR2 SVGAGI come from the germline V gene. Repertoires were generated with immunoSEQ multiplex PCR, while TCRdb's copy carries only in-frame clones and drops some. The sample has more than 120,000 clones; about nine tenths are singletons. The chain combines TRBV6-5 with TRBJ1-1; no firm D call. This clonotype was sampled from a man aged 50-60 years who had recovered from COVID-19. The specimen sequenced was peripheral blood. The CDR3: CASSLDGFGEAFF. The CDR3 DNA follows: TGTGCCAGCAGTTTAGACGGGTTTGGTGAAGCTTTCTTT.